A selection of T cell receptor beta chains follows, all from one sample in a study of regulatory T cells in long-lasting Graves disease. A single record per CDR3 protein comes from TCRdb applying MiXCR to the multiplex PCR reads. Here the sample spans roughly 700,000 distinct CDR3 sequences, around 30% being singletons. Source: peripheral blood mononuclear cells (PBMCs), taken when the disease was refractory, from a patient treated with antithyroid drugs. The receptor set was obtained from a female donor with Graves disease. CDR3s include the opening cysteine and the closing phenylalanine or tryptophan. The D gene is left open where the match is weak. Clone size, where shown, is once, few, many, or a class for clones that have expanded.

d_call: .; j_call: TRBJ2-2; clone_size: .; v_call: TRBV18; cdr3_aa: CASSPRQQSHREELFF; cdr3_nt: TGTGCCAGCTCACCTCGGCAGCAAAGCCACCGCGAGGAGCTGTTTTTT
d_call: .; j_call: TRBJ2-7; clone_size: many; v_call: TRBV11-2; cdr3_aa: CASSLSGQGVNEQYF; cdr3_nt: TGTGCCAGCAGCTTAAGTGGGCAAGGGGTCAACGAGCAGTACTTC
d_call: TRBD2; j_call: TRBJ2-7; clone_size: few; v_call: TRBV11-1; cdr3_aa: CASSLFWTSGVKDYEQYF; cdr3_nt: TGTGCCAGCAGCTTATTTTGGACTAGCGGGGTCAAAGACTACGAGCAGTACTTC
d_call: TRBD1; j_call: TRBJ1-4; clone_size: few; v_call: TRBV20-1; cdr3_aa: CSANRGTVNEKLFF; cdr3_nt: TGCAGTGCCAATCGCGGGACAGTCAATGAAAAACTGTTTTTT
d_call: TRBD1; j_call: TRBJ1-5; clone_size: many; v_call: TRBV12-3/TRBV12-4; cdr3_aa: CASSSRDRADNQPQHF; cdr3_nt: TGTGCCAGCAGTTCAAGGGACAGGGCAGACAATCAGCCCCAGCATTTT
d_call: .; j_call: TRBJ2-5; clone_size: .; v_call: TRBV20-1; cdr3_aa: CSARGWETQYF; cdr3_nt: TGCAGTGCTAGAGGGTGGGAGACCCAGTACTTC
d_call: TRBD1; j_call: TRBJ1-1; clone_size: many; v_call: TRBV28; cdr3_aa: CASSLPTGGWYTEAFF; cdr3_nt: TGTGCCAGCAGTTTACCCACAGGGGGTTGGTACACTGAAGCTTTCTTT
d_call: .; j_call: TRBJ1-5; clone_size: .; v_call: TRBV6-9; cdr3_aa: CASSYKPRAQPQHF; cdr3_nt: TGTGCCAGCAGTTACAAGCCAAGAGCCCAGCCCCAGCATTTT
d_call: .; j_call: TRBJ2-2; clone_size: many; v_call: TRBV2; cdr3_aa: CASRRERRSTGELFF; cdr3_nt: TGTGCCAGCAGAAGGGAGAGGAGGTCCACCGGGGAGCTGTTTTTT
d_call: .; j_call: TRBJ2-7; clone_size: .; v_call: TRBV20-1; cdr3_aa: CSARDSWSYEQYF; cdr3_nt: TGCAGTGCCAGGGACTCCTGGAGCTACGAGCAGTACTTC
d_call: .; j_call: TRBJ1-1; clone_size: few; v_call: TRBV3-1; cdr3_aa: CASTDRYTEAFF; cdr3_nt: TGTGCCAGCACCGACAGGTACACTGAAGCTTTCTTT
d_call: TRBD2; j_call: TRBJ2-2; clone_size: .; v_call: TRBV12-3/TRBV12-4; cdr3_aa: CASTPLAGADTGELFF; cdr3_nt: TGTGCCAGCACCCCCCTAGCGGGAGCCGACACCGGGGAGCTGTTTTTT
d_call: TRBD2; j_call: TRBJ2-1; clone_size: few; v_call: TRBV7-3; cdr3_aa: CASSLAGTSGPNEQFF; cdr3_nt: TGTGCCAGCAGCTTAGCCGGGACTAGCGGGCCCAATGAGCAGTTCTTC
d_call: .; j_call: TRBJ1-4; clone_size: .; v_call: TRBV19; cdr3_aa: CASSMGPPGNEKLFF; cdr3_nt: TGTGCCAGTAGTATGGGACCCCCCGGTAATGAAAAACTGTTTTTT
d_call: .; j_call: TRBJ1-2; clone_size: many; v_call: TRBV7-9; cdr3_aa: CASSLQIGVLLDNYGYTF; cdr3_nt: TGTGCCAGCAGCCTTCAAATAGGGGTCTTGTTGGATAACTATGGCTACACCTTC
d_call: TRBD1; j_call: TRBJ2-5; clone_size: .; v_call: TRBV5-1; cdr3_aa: CASSFAGTGVETQYF; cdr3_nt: TGCGCCAGCAGCTTCGCCGGGACAGGGGTGGAGACCCAGTACTTC
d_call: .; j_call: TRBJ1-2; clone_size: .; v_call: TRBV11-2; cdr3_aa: CASSQDRAVPGYTF; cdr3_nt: TGTGCCAGCAGCCAAGATCGGGCAGTTCCTGGCTACACCTTC
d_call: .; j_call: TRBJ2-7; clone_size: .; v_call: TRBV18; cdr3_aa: CASSPESGRTKREQYF; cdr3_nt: TGTGCCAGCTCACCTGAGTCGGGGCGAACCAAACGCGAGCAGTACTTC
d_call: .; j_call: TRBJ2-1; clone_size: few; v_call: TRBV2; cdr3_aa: CASSEATHSQETQFF; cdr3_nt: TGTGCCAGCAGTGAAGCCACACACAGCCAAGAGACCCAGTTCTTC
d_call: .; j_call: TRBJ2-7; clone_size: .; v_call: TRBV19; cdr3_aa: CASSISGRTGEQYF; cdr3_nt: TGTGCCAGTAGTATTAGCGGACGGACCGGGGAGCAGTACTTC
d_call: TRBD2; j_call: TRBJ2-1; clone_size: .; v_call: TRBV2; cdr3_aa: CASSEHGRGNEQFF; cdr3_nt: TGTGCCAGCAGTGAACACGGGAGGGGCAATGAGCAGTTCTTC
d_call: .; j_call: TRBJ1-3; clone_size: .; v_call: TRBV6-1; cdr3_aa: CASSPDSLSGNTIYF; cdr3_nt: TGTGCCAGCAGTCCTGACTCTTTAAGTGGAAACACCATATATTTT
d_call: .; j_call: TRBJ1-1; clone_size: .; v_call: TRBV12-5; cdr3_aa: CASGFGTHTEAFF; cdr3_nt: TGTGCTAGTGGTTTCGGGACTCACACTGAAGCTTTCTTT
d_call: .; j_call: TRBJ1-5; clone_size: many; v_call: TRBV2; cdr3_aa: CASSDRYGNQPQHF; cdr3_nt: TGTGCCAGCAGTGACAGGTACGGCAATCAGCCCCAGCATTTT
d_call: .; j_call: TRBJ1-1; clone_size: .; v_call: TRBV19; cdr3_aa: CASSIDVVRKIINTEAFF; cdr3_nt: TGTGCCAGTAGTATCGACGTTGTTAGAAAGATAATCAACACTGAAGCTTTCTTT
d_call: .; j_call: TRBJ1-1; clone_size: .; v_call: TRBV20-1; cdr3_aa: CSARVLTWGAFF; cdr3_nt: TGCAGTGCTAGGGTTTTGACGTGGGGAGCTTTCTTT
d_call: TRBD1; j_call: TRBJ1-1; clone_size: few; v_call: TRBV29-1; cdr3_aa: CSVGHRGNTEAFF; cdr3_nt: TGCAGCGTTGGGCACAGGGGAAACACTGAAGCTTTCTTT
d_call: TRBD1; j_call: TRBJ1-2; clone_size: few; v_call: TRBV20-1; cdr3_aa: CSARPPGTGGYRANYGYTF; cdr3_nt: TGCAGTGCTAGACCGCCCGGGACAGGGGGCTATAGGGCTAACTATGGCTACACCTTC
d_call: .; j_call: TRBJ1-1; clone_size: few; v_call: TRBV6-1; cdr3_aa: CASTRGDGEAFF; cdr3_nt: TGTGCCAGCACCCGAGGGGACGGTGAAGCTTTCTTT
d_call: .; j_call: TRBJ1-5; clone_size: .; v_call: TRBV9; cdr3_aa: CASSVDGGGNQPQHF; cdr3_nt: TGTGCCAGCAGCGTTGATGGGGGTGGCAATCAGCCCCAGCATTTT
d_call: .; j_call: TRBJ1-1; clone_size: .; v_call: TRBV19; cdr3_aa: CASSMSGGTEAFF; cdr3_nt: TGTGCCAGTAGTATGAGCGGGGGCACTGAAGCTTTCTTT
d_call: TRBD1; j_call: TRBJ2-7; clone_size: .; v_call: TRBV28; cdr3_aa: CASSMTGPDTYEQYF; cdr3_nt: TGTGCCAGCAGTATGACAGGGCCAGATACCTACGAGCAGTACTTC
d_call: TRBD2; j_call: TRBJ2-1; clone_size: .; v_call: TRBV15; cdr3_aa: CATSRDPVSSGGEQFF; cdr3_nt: TGTGCCACCAGCAGGGATCCTGTTTCTAGCGGGGGTGAGCAGTTCTTC
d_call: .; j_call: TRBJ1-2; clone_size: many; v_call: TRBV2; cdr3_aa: CASRDFPGNYGYTF; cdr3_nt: TGTGCCAGCAGGGACTTCCCAGGAAACTATGGCTACACCTTC
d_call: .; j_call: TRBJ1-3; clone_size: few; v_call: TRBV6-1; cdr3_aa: CASSEGRSSGNTIYF; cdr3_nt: TGTGCCAGCAGTGAAGGTCGTAGCTCTGGAAACACCATATATTTT
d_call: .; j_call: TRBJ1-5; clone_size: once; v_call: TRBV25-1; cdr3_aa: CASRGPADQPQHF; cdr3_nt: TGTGCCAGCAGAGGGCCGGCGGATCAGCCCCAGCATTTT
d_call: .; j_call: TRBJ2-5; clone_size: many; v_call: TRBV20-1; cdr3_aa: CSARESGRQETQYF; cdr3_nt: TGCAGTGCTAGGGAGTCGGGGAGGCAAGAGACCCAGTACTTC
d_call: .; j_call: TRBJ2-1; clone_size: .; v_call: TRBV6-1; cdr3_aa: CASRSWYNEQFF; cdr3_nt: TGTGCCAGCAGATCGTGGTACAATGAGCAGTTCTTC
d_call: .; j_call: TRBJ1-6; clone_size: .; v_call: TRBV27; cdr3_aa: CATLSGGATPLHF; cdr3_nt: TGTGCCACCCTATCTGGGGGGGCGACACCCCTCCACTTT
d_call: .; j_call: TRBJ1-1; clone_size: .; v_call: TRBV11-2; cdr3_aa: CASRGLGEGFSEAFF; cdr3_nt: TGTGCCAGCAGGGGCCTTGGGGAGGGGTTTTCTGAAGCTTTCTTT
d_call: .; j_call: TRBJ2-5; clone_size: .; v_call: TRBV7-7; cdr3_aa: CASSLQGRGEAQYF; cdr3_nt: TGTGCCAGCAGCTTACAGGGGAGGGGGGAGGCCCAGTACTTC
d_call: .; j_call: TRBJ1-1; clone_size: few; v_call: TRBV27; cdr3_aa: CASSLMGVNTEAFF; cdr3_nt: TGTGCCAGCAGTTTAATGGGGGTGAACACTGAAGCTTTCTTT
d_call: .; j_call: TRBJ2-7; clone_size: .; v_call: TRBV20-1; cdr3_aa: CSARAPPDKRNFEQYF; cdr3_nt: TGCAGTGCTAGAGCTCCCCCGGACAAGCGTAATTTTGAGCAGTACTTC
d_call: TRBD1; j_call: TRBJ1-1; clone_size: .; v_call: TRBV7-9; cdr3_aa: CASSSQQGWPEAFF; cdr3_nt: TGTGCCAGCAGCTCACAACAGGGGTGGCCTGAAGCTTTCTTT
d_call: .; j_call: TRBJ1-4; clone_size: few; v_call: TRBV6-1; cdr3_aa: CASSRQSHATNEKLFF; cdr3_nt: TGTGCCAGCAGTAGGCAATCGCACGCAACTAATGAAAAACTGTTTTTT
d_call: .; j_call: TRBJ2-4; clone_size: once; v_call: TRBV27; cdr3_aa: CASSLKVTGQLERAKNIQYF; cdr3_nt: TGTGCCAGCAGTTTAAAGGTTACAGGGCAGTTAGAACGGGCCAAAAACATTCAGTACTTC